This paragraph covers one TCR beta chain sequence. The antigen is not known. This record comes from a study of cytomegalovirus exposure and HLA in healthy donors. The primer mix had 60 Vbeta and 13 Jbeta primers. Assay: immunoSEQ multiplex PCR; the TCRdb copy retains only in-frame clones and omits some. The data contain approximately 110,000 clones, 82% of them singletons. Study conclusions and caveats: Some V segments could not be told apart, so they were left out, TRBV6-2 and TRBV6-3 among them. An analysis was carried out at a later point. It showed that HLA-associated TCR beta chains were more clonally expanded than equally common non-associated chains. The authors assumed roughly uniform sequencing depth across donors for presence/absence analyses.

There are 13 residues in the CDR3. Trimming removed 1 base from V and 4 bases from J, with 5 bases in between. Germline V gene lookup returns CDR1 SGHAT and CDR2 FQNNGV. V is TRBV11-2 and J is TRBJ1-5; D ambiguous. The sequence was collected from a woman in her late teens or twenties in good health and CMV-seronegative. The sample comprised PBMCs. CDR3 in DNA: TGTGCCAGCAGCTTAGCGGAGAATCAGCCCCAGCATTTT. Translated: CASSLAENQPQHF.